These 18 T cell receptor beta chains were sequenced from one sample in a study of CD8+CD57+ T cells in acquired aplastic anemia. TCR beta VDJ combinations and CDR3 sequences were profiled from genomic DNA. MiXCR, applied by TCRdb to the reads, yields one record per CDR3 protein. This table holds around 42,000 distinct CDR3 sequences, roughly three fifths found once. Patients sequenced had flow cytometry evidence of CD8+CD57+ cell expansion. The sample taken for sequencing was sorted CD4+, CD8+, or CD8+CD57+ T cells (not recorded which) from PBMCs. All receptors derive from a human donor with aplastic anemia.

The chain carries TRBV27 and TRBJ2-1; D is uncertain. Germline V gene data show CDR1 as MNHEY and CDR2 as SMNVEV (reference sequence). CDR3 length: 14 residues. Trimming shortened V by 6 bases and J by 0 bases, and 9 bases separated the two germline ends. This CDR3 is CASSRPDSYNEQFF. The CDR3 DNA reads as TGTGCCAGCAGCCGCCCAGACTCCTACAATGAGCAGTTCTTC.

This clonotype was detected only a few times. With a much larger clone just one base away, this may be a read error. The chain has TRBV4-1 and TRBJ1-5; D remains unclear. The CDR3 is 15 residues long. Germline V gene sequence: CDR1 MGHRA, CDR2 YSYEKL. CDR3 region: CASSQGRYSNQLQHF. The CDR3 DNA reads as TGCGCCAGCAGCCAAGGGCGATATAGCAATCAGCTCCAGCATTTT.

The chain carries TRBV15 and TRBJ2-7, with D possibly matching TRBD2 (5 bases). Germline-derived CDR1 and CDR2 are LNHNV and YYDKDF (reference sequence). The germline V and J ends were trimmed by 0 bases and 3 bases, with 6 bases remaining between them. This CDR3 comprises 13 residues. The CDR3 spells CATSREGSYEQYF. In nucleotides, the CDR3 is TGTGCCACCAGCAGAGAGGGGAGCTACGAGCAGTACTTC.

V usage is TRBV7-9 and J usage is TRBJ1-3; a possible D gene is TRBD1 (6 bases). V lost 5 bases and J lost 5, with 13 bases in between. The germline V gene encodes CDR1 SEHNR and CDR2 FQNEAQ (reference sequence). The CDR3 consists of 14 residues. CDR3 amino acids: CASSPRDKRNTIYF. DNA for the CDR3: TGTGCCAGCAGCCCCCGGGACAAAAGAAACACCATATATTTT.

The V gene is TRBV2, the J gene TRBJ2-5; TRBD2 matches 11 bases. The CDR3 length is 18 residues. CDR1 and CDR2 from the germline V gene are SNHLY and FYNNEI. V lost 7 bases, J lost 1 base, and 14 bases stayed unmatched. The CDR3 reads CASTPWSTSGGFQETQYF. CDR3 coding DNA: TGTGCCAGCACCCCCTGGTCCACTAGCGGGGGCTTCCAAGAGACCCAGTACTTC.

The chain couples TRBV15 to TRBJ2-7; 9 nucleotides align to TRBD1. In germline, CDR1 is LNHNV, CDR2 YYDKDF (reference sequence). J lost 1 base, V lost 1 base, and 5 bases had no gene match. This CDR3 spans 16 amino acids. For the CDR3, the DNA is TGTGCCACCAGCAGAGTATTGGGGACAGGGTCCTACGAGCAGTACTTC. Amino acids: CATSRVLGTGSYEQYF.

This clonotype has a single count. CDR3 DNA sequence: TGTGCCAGCAGGACTACCTGGACGGTCTCTAGCACAGATACGCAGTATTTT. This encodes CASRTTWTVSSTDTQYF. This chain joins TRBV2 and TRBJ2-3; TRBD2 might be the D (5 bases). Trimming cost V 6 bases and J 0 bases, with 19 bases left between them. CDR3 length: 17 amino acids. The germline V gene encodes CDR1 SNHLY and CDR2 FYNNEI.

Turning to this clonotype: No conserved phenylalanine or tryptophan ends this CDR3, so it is likely a read error. The rearrangement links TRBV10-3 to TRBJ2-1; 12 bases fit TRBD2. The CDR3 is 17 amino acids. CDR1 is ENHRY, CDR2 SYGVKD, per germline. The CDR3 DNA reads TGCGCCATCAGTGACAACGAGCTAGCGGGGGGGTACAATGAGCAGTTCTTA. Its translation is CAISDNELAGGYNEQFL.

The genes are TRBV9 and TRBJ1-5; tentative D call: TRBD1 (6 bases). The V gene lost 2 bases and the J gene lost 0 bases, with 12 bases spanning the gap. The CDR3 is 16 amino acids. Germline V CDR1 and CDR2: SGDLS, YYNGEE. CDR3 DNA: TGTGCCAGCAGCGTTGGACAGCGCTATAGCAATCAGCCCCAGCATTTT. Protein sequence: CASSVGQRYSNQPQHF.

This chain links TRBV20-1 with TRBJ2-3; TRBD2 might be the D (5 bases). Germline V gene sequence: CDR1 DFQATT, CDR2 SNEGSKA (reference sequence). The CDR3 sequence is 15 residues long. V was cut by 3 bases and J by 2 bases, with 15 bases left in between. In nucleotides, the CDR3 is TGCAGTGCTAGTCACGTGTCTAGCTACACAGATACGCAGTATTTT. Translation gives CSASHVSSYTDTQYF.

This chain connects TRBV19 to TRBJ2-3; 10 bases line up with TRBD2. Germline-derived CDR1 and CDR2 are LNHDA and SQIVND (reference sequence). There are 15 residues in the CDR3. V was pared by 7 bases and J by 5 bases, with 9 bases of the junction left unmatched. CDR3: CASTASGGLLDTQYF. CDR3 DNA: TGTGCCAGTACCGCTAGCGGGGGACTACTAGATACGCAGTATTTT. Combining the CDR3 with reference TRBV19 and TRBJ2-3 gives the whole variable domain DGGITQSPKYLFRKEGQNVTLSCEQNLNHDAMYWYRQDPGQGLRLIYYSQIVNDFQKGDIAEGYSVSREKKESFPLTVTSAQKNPTAFYLCASTASGGLLDTQYFGPGTRLTVL.

This clonotype was observed at least ten times. J is TRBJ2-7 and V is TRBV29-1, with D unclear. The CDR3 totals 12 residues. Trimming removed 7 bases from V and 3 bases from J, with 13 bases in between. Germline V lookup: CDR1 SQVTM, CDR2 ANQGSEA. The CDR3 here is CSATGSYYEQYF. CDR3 coding DNA: TGCAGCGCCACGGGCAGTTACTACGAGCAGTACTTC.

The genes are TRBV10-3 and TRBJ2-7; D is tentatively TRBD1 or TRBD2 (5 bases each). Trimming stripped 3 bases from V and 3 bases from J, with 24 bases between. Germline V gene lookup returns CDR1 ENHRY and CDR2 SYGVKD. The CDR3 has 18 residues. The CDR3 DNA reads as TGTGCCATCAGTGACTCTTCCTTGGGGGTGACCCTAGGCTACGAGCAGTACTTC. Its protein product is CAISDSSLGVTLGYEQYF.

This sequence joins TRBV10-2 and TRBJ1-2; 9 bases are a match to TRBD1. This CDR3 comprises 16 residues. V shed 10 bases, J shed 5 bases, and the junction held 17 bases outside the gene matches. Germline CDR1 reads WSHSY; CDR2 reads SAAADI. The CDR3 DNA reads TGCGCCACCTCAACTGTTAGACAGGGGGAAGTGTATGGCTACACCTTC. The encoded protein is CATSTVRQGEVYGYTF.

This clonotype occurred once. CDR3 nucleotide sequence: TGTGCCAGCAGCTCCCTCGAACACACTGAAGCTTTCTTT. Protein product: CASSSLEHTEAFF. The J gene is TRBJ1-1, the V gene TRBV7-8, with unresolved D. Trimming pared 4 bases from V and 3 bases from J, leaving 9 bases between. The germline V gene has CDR1 SGHVS and CDR2 FQNEAQ. The CDR3 consists of 13 residues.

With regard to this clonotype: A read error may account for a junction end that differs from germline. This chain uses TRBV9 with TRBJ2-2, with D possibly TRBD2 on 5 matching bases. The V gene's germline CDR1 is SGDLS and CDR2 YYNGEE. The length of the CDR3 is 15 residues. CDR3 in amino acids: CASSPRGYQTGELVF. CDR3 in DNA: TGTGCCAGCAGCCCCCGAGGGTACCAGACCGGGGAGCTGGTTTTT.

The V and J genes are TRBV27 and TRBJ2-1; unclear D gene. Germline assignment: CDR1 MNHEY and CDR2 SMNVEV (reference sequence). The CDR3 has 13 amino acids. V was shortened by 5 bases and J by 7 bases, with 12 bases between the two germline ends. This chain's CDR3 is CASSPKFRNEQFF. The CDR3, as DNA: TGTGCCAGCAGTCCAAAGTTCAGGAATGAGCAGTTCTTC.

This chain joins TRBV9 and TRBJ2-3; a weak D match, TRBD1 (5 bases). V gave up 4 bases and J gave up 3 bases, with 9 bases separating them. Germline assignment: CDR1 SGDLS and CDR2 YYNGEE. There are 13 residues in the CDR3. CDR3 bases: TGTGCCAGCAGCCCACGACAGACAGATACGCAGTATTTT. Translation: CASSPRQTDTQYF.